Following are 11 T cell receptor beta chains from one sample sequenced in a study of response to subunit inactivated influenza vaccine. TCRdb ran MiXCR on the RT-PCR reads and lists one entry per CDR3 protein. The sample records some 800,000 distinct CDR3 sequences, approximately 21% being singletons. This specimen was PBMCs from blood, taken roughly 5 days after vaccination. These receptors came from a man aged 45-60 years who received an inactivated influenza vaccine.

This clonotype has just one count. This chain joins TRBV2 and TRBJ2-5, with 12 bases fitting TRBD2. The CDR3 extends over 19 amino acids. Germline assignment: CDR1 SNHLY and CDR2 FYNNEI. Trimming cost V 11 bases and J 5 bases; bases outside gene matches: 24. This CDR3 reads CAFSFGLAGPVGFLETQYF. DNA of the CDR3: TGTGCCTTCAGTTTTGGACTAGCGGGACCGGTCGGGTTTTTGGAGACCCAGTACTTC.

This chain connects TRBV20-1 to TRBJ2-1; possibly TRBD2 for D (6 bases). The V gene lost 3 bases and the J gene lost 1 base, with 13 bases spanning the gap. CDR3 size: 15 residues. CDR1 and CDR2 from the germline V gene are DFQATT and SNEGSKA (reference sequence). CDR3 coding DNA: TGCAGTGCTAGTTTAGGGCTAGCGTCCTACAATGAGCAGTTCTTC. The encoded protein is CSASLGLASYNEQFF.

The rearrangement uses TRBV6-1 and TRBJ2-1; possible D gene TRBD2, 5 bases. Germline V gives CDR1 MNHNS, CDR2 SASEGT. This CDR3 is 14 amino acids long. V lost 6 bases and J 8 bases, leaving 17 bases between the germline ends. The CDR3 DNA is TGTGCCAGCAGGCGCCGGGATCTCCCCGATGAGCAGTTCTTC. It is translated as CASRRRDLPDEQFF.

This clonotype was observed a few times. This chain links TRBV15 with TRBJ2-4; no firm D call. The germline V gene has CDR1 LNHNV and CDR2 YYDKDF (reference sequence). Trimming pared 1 base from V and 0 bases from J, leaving 16 bases between. This CDR3 is 18 amino acids long. The CDR3 sequence: CATSRVRLTDLAKNIQYF. The CDR3, as DNA: TGTGCCACCAGCAGAGTGAGGCTTACCGACCTAGCCAAAAACATTCAGTACTTC.

The chain employs TRBV6-1 and TRBJ2-2; 7 positions match TRBD2. This CDR3 region has 18 residues. Germline CDR1 reads MNHNS; CDR2 reads SASEGT. After removal of 6 bases from V and 0 bases from J, the junction contained 13 bases not matched to a gene. As DNA, the CDR3 is TGTGCCAGCAGCCATTCCGGGCTAGCGGAATCGAACACCGGGGAGCTGTTTTTT. Amino acid sequence: CASSHSGLAESNTGELFF.

The table lists this clonotype with many counts. The genes are TRBV12-3 or TRBV12-4 and TRBJ1-1; D is perhaps TRBD1 (5 bases). The CDR3 length is 11 residues. Trimming stripped 1 base from V and 8 bases from J, with 5 bases between. The CDR3 protein is CASSLEGEAFF. CDR3 coding DNA: TGTGCCAGCAGTTTAGAGGGGGAAGCTTTCTTT.

The rearrangement uses TRBV6-2 or TRBV6-3 and TRBJ2-5, with D uncertain. Germline V lookup: CDR1 MNHEY, CDR2 SVGEGT. V gave up 3 bases and J gave up 0 bases, with 14 bases separating them. The CDR3 length is 16 residues. Here the CDR3 DNA reads TGTGCCAGCAGTTATGACTTTACCACGTACCAAGAGACCCAGTACTTC. Its translation: CASSYDFTTYQETQYF.

V gene TRBV20-1 combines with J gene TRBJ2-6; 7 bases map to TRBD1. From germline, CDR1 is DFQATT and CDR2 SNEGSKA (reference sequence). The J segment lost 0 bases and the V segment lost 6 bases, leaving 2 bases of the junction unmatched. The CDR3 covers 14 residues. The CDR3 sequence is CSAWDSSGANVLTF. The CDR3 nucleotides read TGCAGTGCCTGGGACAGCTCTGGGGCCAACGTCCTGACTTTC.

The chain uses TRBV28 and TRBJ2-5; D might be TRBD2 (5 bases). Germline CDR1 and CDR2: MDHEN and SYDVKM. This CDR3 contains 14 residues. V gave up 3 bases and J gave up 5 bases, with 13 bases separating them. CDR3 bases: TGTGCCAGCAGTTTCATACTAGGGCGGGAGACCCAGTACTTC. It encodes CASSFILGRETQYF.

The rearrangement links TRBV14 to TRBJ2-7; D not resolved. V lost 4 bases and J 13 bases, leaving 26 bases between the germline ends. CDR3 length: 15 amino acids. The germline gives CDR1 SGHDN, CDR2 FVKESK. The CDR3 nucleotides are TGTGCCAGCAGCCGATACGAACAACCCTTTCCCCCTTTCTACTTC. This sequence encodes CASSRYEQPFPPFYF.

This rearrangement joins TRBV29-1 to TRBJ2-5, with a possible D match to TRBD2 (6 bases). CDR3 length: 15 amino acids. The germline gives CDR1 SQVTM, CDR2 ANQGSEA. Trimming took off 0 bases at V and 7 bases at J, with 18 bases between the two ends. For the CDR3, the DNA is TGCAGCGTTGAAGACCGGGTCGGGACCGGGGGGACCCAGTACTTC. This gives the protein CSVEDRVGTGGTQYF.